The clone carrying this T cell receptor (beta chain) was seen a handful of times. Gene names follow the mouse nomenclature. The CDR3 end is not reached by the read, which stops 4 residues before it; the germline J gene fills it in. The sample belongs to a study of CD8+ T cells in alopecia areata. Extracted from the samples, RNA was reverse transcribed into cDNA to serve as the sequencing template. Assay: immunoSEQ multiplex PCR; the TCRdb copy retains only in-frame clones and omits some. Recorded here are over 250,000 clones, none singletons. CD4, CD8alpha, NKG2D, NKG2ACE and other markers guided sorting of pooled cutaneous lymph node cells. Germline V gene lookup returns CDR1 NNHNN and CDR2 SYGAGS (reference sequence). CDR3 length: 15 residues. Trimming removed 5 bases from V and 1 base from J, with 14 bases in between.

The chain has TRBV13-2 and TRBJ2-3, with D possibly matching TRBD1 (6 bases). The clonotype originates from a C3H/HeJ mouse with alopecia areata. The mice in this strain carry MHC haplotype H2-k. The sample comprised CD4+ T cells sorted from a lymph node. The CDR3 bases that were read are TGTGCCAGCGGACCTCCGGGACAAGGTGCAGAA. Amino acids: CASGPPGQGAE. The entire CDR3 reads CASGPPGQGAETLYF.